The next 29 T cell receptor beta chains were all read from a single sample in a study of blood T cell repertoires in COVID-19. Sequencing was performed with immunoSEQ multiplex PCR; in TCRdb, only in-frame clones are kept and a portion is missing. Of roughly 150,000 clones listed, under 90% are singletons. Specimen: peripheral blood. The receptors derive from a human donor in a cohort sampled during active COVID-19.

This clone was detected once. The V and J genes are TRBV12-3 or TRBV12-4 and TRBJ2-5; D is uncertain. The CDR3 loop spans 13 amino acids. V was trimmed by 5 bases and J by 9 bases, leaving 16 bases between them. CDR3 in DNA: TGTGCCAGCAGTCTGGGCCCCCGAAGGTCCCAGTACTTC. Amino acids: CASSLGPRRSQYF.

The chain joins TRBV7-8 to TRBJ2-1; D possibly corresponds to TRBD2 (5 bases). CDR1 SGHVS and CDR2 FQNEAQ come from the germline V gene. V shed 1 base and J shed 10 bases, with 11 bases lying between them. The CDR3 is 13 residues long. In nucleotides, the CDR3 is TGTGCCAGCAGCTTAGTCCCGCGGAGGGAGCAGTTCTTC. It codes for CASSLVPRREQFF.

The genes are TRBV6-1 and TRBJ2-1, with 9 bases aligning to TRBD2. Germline loops: CDR1 MNHNS, CDR2 SASEGT. This CDR3 is 15 amino acids long. The trim removed 2 bases at V and 8 bases at J, leaving 7 bases unmatched. The chain's CDR3 is CASSELRGGIDEQFF. CDR3 sequence (DNA): TGTGCCAGCAGTGAACTGCGGGGGGGCATCGATGAGCAGTTCTTC.

V is TRBV27 and J is TRBJ2-5, with 10 bases fitting TRBD2. Germline trimming cut 3 bases from V and 9 bases from J; bases unmatched to any gene: 13. Germline CDR1 and CDR2: MNHEY and SMNVEV (reference sequence). The CDR3 consists of 16 residues. The CDR3 is CASSFSGGAIRAAQYF. CDR3 DNA: TGTGCCAGCAGTTTCAGCGGGGGGGCAATAAGAGCGGCCCAGTACTTC.

Only a few counts were recorded for this clone. This chain connects TRBV4-3 to TRBJ2-7; possibly TRBD1 for D (6 bases). Germline CDR1 and CDR2: LGHNA and YSLEER. The CDR3 contains 14 residues. The ends were cut back, 2 bases at V and 1 base at J, with 9 bases in the middle. CDR3 region: CASSQNTGSYEQYF. CDR3 nucleotides: TGCGCCAGCAGCCAAAACACAGGGTCCTACGAGCAGTACTTC.

This sequence joins TRBV5-1 and TRBJ1-4, with 10 bases fitting TRBD1. This CDR3 comprises 13 residues. Germline loops: CDR1 SGHRS, CDR2 YFSETQ. The trim removed 6 bases at V and 7 bases at J, leaving 3 bases unmatched. The CDR3 coding sequence is TGCGCCAGCAAATGGACAGGGGGTGAAAAACTGTTTTTT. Translated: CASKWTGGEKLFF. The complete variable domain, with remaining parts taken from reference TRBV5-1 and TRBJ1-4, reads KAGVTQTPRYLIKTRGQQVTLSCSPISGHRSVSWYQQTPGQGLQFLFEYFSETQRNKGNFPGRFSGRQFSNSRSEMNVSTLELGDSALYLCASKWTGGEKLFFGSGTQLSVL.

This clone appeared once. This sequence joins TRBV7-9 and TRBJ1-6; D not certain. Trimming left V 2 bases short and J 8 bases short, with 13 bases between. CDR1 and CDR2 from the germline V gene are SEHNR and FQNEAQ (reference sequence). The CDR3 is made up of 15 amino acids. CDR3 residues: CASSLFAPRDSPLHF. Written as DNA, the CDR3 is TGTGCCAGCAGCTTATTTGCCCCTCGCGATTCACCCCTCCACTTT.

This clone was found once. J is TRBJ1-2 and V is TRBV18; tentatively, D is TRBD1 (6 bases). Trimming took 2 bases from V and 3 from J, leaving 13 bases between them. Germline CDR1 reads KGHSH; CDR2 reads LQKENI. There are 15 residues in the CDR3. CDR3 DNA: TGTGCCAGCTCACCAACCCCGGCAGGGGACTATGGCTACACCTTC. Amino acids: CASSPTPAGDYGYTF.

The chain is built from TRBV11-2 and TRBJ2-2; TRBD2 agrees at 7 bases. There are 14 residues in the CDR3. J gave up 7 bases and V 1 base, and 3 bases lay outside the gene matches. CDR1 SGHAT and CDR2 FQNNGV come from the germline V gene. The CDR3 loop reads CASSLGGGIGELFF. CDR3 coding DNA: TGTGCCAGCAGCTTAGGCGGGGGTATCGGGGAGCTGTTTTTT.

A remark on this clone: At one end, the junction sequence differs from germline, possibly due to a read error. This chain connects TRBV7-7 to TRBJ2-1; TRBD1 matches 9 bases. Germline V gene sequence: CDR1 SSHAT, CDR2 FNYEAQ (reference sequence). The CDR3 contains 15 residues. The DNA of the CDR3 is TGTGCTAGCAGCTCCACAGTGGGACAGGGAAATGAGCAGTTCTTC. This gives the protein CASSSTVGQGNEQFF.

This rearrangement joins TRBV6-2 or TRBV6-3 to TRBJ2-2, with D hard to call. The CDR3 has 13 residues. The V end lost 0 bases, the J end lost 6 bases, and 5 bases lay between the germline ends. CDR1 and CDR2 from the germline V gene are MNHEY and SVGEGT. The chain's CDR3 is CASSYSSPGELFF. The CDR3 DNA reads TGTGCCAGCAGTTACTCCTCCCCCGGGGAGCTGTTTTTT.

V gene TRBV6-5 combines with J gene TRBJ2-7, with TRBD1 matching 8 bases. Trimming at V came to 6 bases and at J to 6 bases, leaving 7 bases not matched to a gene. CDR1 is MNHEY, CDR2 SVGAGI, per germline. There are 13 residues in the CDR3. CDR3 residues: CASRKDRVGEQYF. In nucleotides, the CDR3 is TGTGCCAGCAGAAAGGACAGGGTGGGCGAGCAGTACTTC.

The chain is built from TRBV7-9 and TRBJ1-1; D not certain. This CDR3 is built from 12 residues. V lost 5 bases and J 3 bases, leaving 7 bases between the germline ends. CDR1 is SEHNR and CDR2 is FQNEAQ in the germline V gene (reference sequence). The CDR3 bases are TGTGCCAGCAGCCCCATTTACACTGAAGCTTTCTTT. It yields the protein CASSPIYTEAFF.

The chain links TRBV7-7 to TRBJ2-1; perhaps TRBD2 as D (6 bases). Trimming stripped 3 bases from V and 8 bases from J, with 17 bases between. There are 15 residues in the CDR3. Germline-derived CDR1 and CDR2 are SSHAT and FNYEAQ (reference sequence). The CDR3 DNA is TGTGCCAGCAGCTTCTCCGTACTAGCTTTCGATGAGCAGTTCTTC. Its translation is CASSFSVLAFDEQFF.

The rearrangement links TRBV5-6 to TRBJ2-4, with D tentatively TRBD1 (6 bases). The length of the CDR3 is 11 residues. Between the trimmed V and J ends, which lost 4 bases and 11 bases, there was a span of 10 bases. Germline V gives CDR1 SGHDT, CDR2 YYEEEE. CDR3 sequence (DNA): TGTGCCAGCAGCACCCGGACAGTTCAGTACTTC. Its protein is CASSTRTVQYF.

V is TRBV18 and J is TRBJ2-5; TRBD2 matches at 8 bases. The germline V gene encodes CDR1 KGHSH and CDR2 LQKENI. J gave up 2 bases and V 4 bases, and 6 bases lay outside the gene matches. The CDR3 length is 15 residues. CDR3: CASSLGLADQETQYF. The CDR3 nucleotides read TGTGCCAGCTCACTCGGACTAGCTGATCAAGAGACCCAGTACTTC.

The rearrangement uses TRBV7-2 and TRBJ1-5, with TRBD1 matching over 8 bases. This CDR3 has 14 amino acids. The trim removed 3 bases at V and 6 bases at J, leaving 4 bases unmatched. Germline V gene data show CDR1 as SGHTA and CDR2 as FQGNSA. CDR3: CASSFAGGGQPQHF. CDR3 nucleotides: TGTGCCAGCAGCTTCGCAGGGGGCGGTCAGCCCCAGCATTTT. The full variable domain, in which reference TRBV7-2 and TRBJ1-5 provide the parts outside the CDR3, is GAGVSQSPSNKVTEKGKDVELRCDPISGHTALYWYRQSLGQGLEFLIYFQGNSAPDKSGLPSDRFSAERTGGSVSTLTIQRTQQEDSAVYLCASSFAGGGQPQHFGDGTRLSIL.

The J gene is TRBJ2-1, the V gene TRBV30, with TRBD2 as a possible D gene (5 bases). In germline, CDR1 is GTSNPN, CDR2 SVGIG (reference sequence). V dropped 4 bases and J dropped 6 bases, with 13 bases sitting between them. The CDR3 runs 13 residues. DNA of the CDR3: TGTGCCTGGACATCGAACCGGGGCAATGAGCAGTTCTTC. Encoded protein: CAWTSNRGNEQFF.

The V and J genes are TRBV5-1 and TRBJ2-6; D is uncertain. This CDR3 is built from 15 residues. V gave up 4 bases and J gave up 0 bases, with 8 bases separating them. Germline V gene sequence: CDR1 SGHRS, CDR2 YFSETQ. CDR3 DNA sequence: TGCGCCAGCAGCCCACGGAGCTCTGGGGCCAACGTCCTGACTTTC. Translating gives CASSPRSSGANVLTF.

V gene TRBV7-9 combines with J gene TRBJ2-1; 8 bases line up with TRBD2. The V gene's germline CDR1 is SEHNR and CDR2 FQNEAQ (reference sequence). The CDR3 spans 15 residues. With V trimmed by 0 bases and J by 5 bases, 3 bases remained unmatched. CDR3 bases: TGTGCCAGCAGCTTAGCAGCGGGAGCGGACAATGAGCAGTTCTTC. Translated, it gives CASSLAAGADNEQFF. Based on the CDR3 plus reference TRBV7-9 and TRBJ2-1, the full variable domain is DTGVSQNPRHKITKRGQNVTFRCDPISEHNRLYWYRQTLGQGPEFLTYFQNEAQLEKSRLLSDRFSAERPKGSFSTLEIQRTEQGDSAMYLCASSLAAGADNEQFFGPGTRLTVL.

V is TRBV27 and J is TRBJ1-2, with TRBD1 matching over 7 bases. J gave up 2 bases and V 6 bases, and 9 bases lay outside the gene matches. The germline gives CDR1 MNHEY, CDR2 SMNVEV (reference sequence). The CDR3 loop spans 15 amino acids. The CDR3 loop reads CASRSLDRSNYGYTF. The CDR3 nucleotides are TGTGCCAGCAGATCGCTGGACAGGTCGAACTATGGCTACACCTTC.

The chain joins TRBV24-1 to TRBJ2-2; the match to TRBD1 covers 9 bases. The J segment lost 6 bases and the V segment lost 3 bases, leaving 7 bases of the junction unmatched. The germline CDR1 and CDR2 sequences are KGHDR and SFDVKD. The CDR3 has 16 amino acids. The CDR3 region is CATSDPSTGGPGELFF. In DNA form, the CDR3 reads TGTGCCACCAGTGATCCATCGACAGGGGGTCCCGGGGAGCTGTTTTTT.

This clone was observed once. The chain has TRBV19 and TRBJ1-2; D remains ambiguous. In germline, CDR1 is LNHDA, CDR2 SQIVND (reference sequence). The CDR3 runs to 14 residues. Trimming left V 8 bases short and J 1 base short, with 14 bases between. The CDR3 reads CASQGGLGNYGYTF. The DNA for the CDR3 is TGTGCCAGTCAAGGAGGGCTTGGTAACTATGGCTACACCTTC.

This chain links TRBV19 with TRBJ2-7; the D gene is possibly TRBD1 (6 bases). Germline CDR1 LNHDA, CDR2 SQIVND (reference sequence). V dropped 3 bases and J dropped 6 bases, with 15 bases sitting between them. CDR3 length: 14 amino acids. In nucleotides, the CDR3 is TGTGCCAGTAGTATCCGGGACAAGGGGCCCGAGCAGTACGTC. The encoded protein is CASSIRDKGPEQYV.

This clone showed up just once. The chain carries TRBV2 and TRBJ1-2; a possible D gene is TRBD1 (6 bases). The CDR3 has 15 residues. From germline, CDR1 is SNHLY and CDR2 FYNNEI. V lost 7 bases and J 5 bases, leaving 20 bases between the germline ends. The CDR3 sequence is CASTPQGWLGYGYTF. CDR3 DNA: TGTGCCAGCACCCCACAGGGATGGCTAGGGTATGGCTACACCTTC. The whole variable domain, filled in from reference TRBV2 and TRBJ1-2, reads EPEVTQTPSHQVTQMGQEVILRCVPISNHLYFYWYRQILGQKVEFLVSFYNNEISEKSEIFDDQFSVERPDGSNFTLKIRSTKLEDSAMYFCASTPQGWLGYGYTFGSGTRLTVV.

The gene calls are TRBV4-3 and TRBJ2-7; D possibly corresponds to TRBD2 (6 bases). V lost 1 base to trimming and J lost 5 bases, with 15 bases between them. CDR1 is LGHNA and CDR2 is YSLEER in the germline V gene. The length of the CDR3 is 15 residues. For the CDR3, the DNA is TGCGCCAGCAGCCAAGGGCAGGGAAGGGAGGACGAGCAGTACTTC. As protein: CASSQGQGREDEQYF.

The chain carries TRBV2 and TRBJ2-2, with 8 bases that match TRBD2. This CDR3 spans 18 amino acids. With 6 bases clipped from V and 4 bases from J, the junction kept 16 bases outside the gene matches. The V gene's germline CDR1 is SNHLY and CDR2 FYNNEI. CDR3 sequence: CASRTSTSGSIFTGELFF. CDR3 coding DNA: TGTGCCAGCAGAACTTCAACCAGCGGGAGTATTTTCACCGGGGAGCTGTTTTTT.

The rearrangement uses TRBV5-1 and TRBJ2-2, with a tentative D call TRBD2 (5 bases). The germline CDR1 and CDR2 sequences are SGHRS and YFSETQ. There are 14 residues in the CDR3. V gave up 7 bases and J gave up 4 bases, with 14 bases separating them. The CDR3 coding sequence is TGCGCCAGCTCCTCCCTCGGGATCACCGGGGAGCTGTTTTTT. This translates into CASSSLGITGELFF.

The genes are TRBV6-2 or TRBV6-3 and TRBJ1-1; 9 bases align to TRBD1. The ends lost 6 bases at V and 5 bases at J; junction bases unmatched: 10. Germline assignment: CDR1 MNHEY and CDR2 SVGEGT. The CDR3 loop spans 15 amino acids. For the CDR3, the DNA is TGTGCCAGCAGCCTCCCGGCACAGGGGGCGACTGAAGCTTTCTTT. This gives the protein CASSLPAQGATEAFF.